The following is a T cell receptor (beta chain) sequence with its context. Antigen: not known. This CDR3 contains 16 residues. The ends lost 1 base at V and 1 base at J; junction bases unmatched: 7. Per germline, CDR1 SGHRS and CDR2 YFSETQ. The sample originates from a study of T cell clones after liver transplantation. Assay: immunoSEQ multiplex PCR; the TCRdb copy retains only in-frame clones and omits some. The data contain about 120,000 clones, approximately 90% of them seen just once; the ten biggest clones take up around 0.86%. Whole-study findings and limits: A larger donor-reactive than third-party decline suggested partial antigen-specific deletion.

Here the sequenced sample was CD4+ T cells from blood, taken 12 months after liver transplant. This chain joins TRBV5-1 and TRBJ1-1, with 7 nucleotides matching TRBD1. The sequence came from a human patient who received a liver transplant. Some T cells may arise from the graft donor. CDR3 nucleotide sequence: TGCGCCAGCAGCTTGACAGGGGACAACAGGAACACTGAAGCTTTCTTT. Protein: CASSLTGDNRNTEAFF.